A selection of T cell receptor beta chains follows, all from one sample in a study of vaccination and CD4 T cells after COVID-19. TCRdb analysed the PCR reads with MiXCR anew, one entry per CDR3 protein. Here the sample spans tens of thousands of distinct CDR3 sequences, approximately 49% being singletons. The source was CD4+ T cells from blood, collected about 7 months after SARS-CoV-2 vaccination. The source of these receptors is a human donor who had recovered from COVID-19. Each CDR3 is given with its conserved first and last residue. The D gene is left open where the match is weak. Not every row has a clone size; where given, it reads once, few, many or a size class.

d_call,j_call,clone_size,v_call,cdr3_nt,cdr3_aa
.,TRBJ2-5,few,TRBV27,TGTGCCAGCAGCCCTATAGACAGGCATCAAGAGACCCAGTACTTC,CASSPIDRHQETQYF
.,TRBJ2-2,.,TRBV5-1,TGCGCCAGCAGCTTGAACCAGGGCGGCACCGGGGAGCTGTTTTTT,CASSLNQGGTGELFF
.,TRBJ1-6,.,TRBV5-4,TGTGCCGGCACTATCGGGGGCGCGGGTTCACCCCTCCACTTT,CAGTIGGAGSPLHF
.,TRBJ2-5,.,TRBV5-1,TGCGCCAGCAGCTTGGGAGGCAGCGAAGAGACCCAGTACTTC,CASSLGGSEETQYF
.,TRBJ2-2,.,TRBV27,TGTGCCAGCAGTTTCTCGGGAGTACGAACCGGGGAGCTGTTTTTT,CASSFSGVRTGELFF
TRBD2,TRBJ2-7,few,TRBV6-2/TRBV6-3,TGTGCCAGCAGAACCCTAGCGGGAGGGGCCTACGAGCAGTACTTC,CASRTLAGGAYEQYF
TRBD1,TRBJ1-1,once,TRBV5-1,TGCGCCAGCAGCAGTCAGGGGGCATTTGAAGCTTTCTTT,CASSSQGAFEAFF
TRBD1,TRBJ1-1,.,TRBV20-1,TGCAGTGCTGGGGACAGGGGGCTGAACACTGAAGCTTTCTTT,CSAGDRGLNTEAFF
.,TRBJ1-5,few,TRBV6-1,TGTGCCAGCAGTGAACCAACCTGGCGCAATCAGCCCCAGCATTTT,CASSEPTWRNQPQHF
.,TRBJ2-3,few,TRBV7-2,TGTGCCAGCAGCTTAGGATTACAGGCTAGCACAGATACGCAGTATTTT,CASSLGLQASTDTQYF
.,TRBJ1-5,.,TRBV28,TGTGCCAGCAGCGAGGGCCTTTACAGCAATCAGCCCCAGCATTTT,CASSEGLYSNQPQHF
TRBD1,TRBJ2-7,.,TRBV27,TGTGCCAGCAGTCACAAGAGACAGGGAAGCGACGAGCAGTACTTC,CASSHKRQGSDEQYF
TRBD1,TRBJ2-2,.,TRBV24-1,TGTGCCACCGGGGACAGGGGGATGACCGGGGAGCTGTTTTTT,CATGDRGMTGELFF
TRBD2,TRBJ2-1,.,TRBV27,TGTGCCAGCAGATTAGCGGGGAGCTCCTACAATGAGCAGTTCTTC,CASRLAGSSYNEQFF
TRBD1,TRBJ2-1,few,TRBV27,TGTGCCAGCAGTGATTTCGACAGGGGGTCCTACAATGAGCAGTTCTTC,CASSDFDRGSYNEQFF
.,TRBJ2-7,.,TRBV4-3,TGCGCCAGCAGCCAACAGGTCGCCTACGAGCAGTACTTC,CASSQQVAYEQYF
.,TRBJ2-1,.,TRBV25-1,TGTGCCAGCGGGAGACTAGACCGAGAAGGCTATGAGCAGTTCTTC,CASGRLDREGYEQFF
TRBD2,TRBJ2-1,.,TRBV7-9,TGTGCCAGCAGCCCCCTGGGGCTAGCGGGAGTCAATGAGCAGTTCTTC,CASSPLGLAGVNEQFF
.,TRBJ2-1,.,TRBV20-1,TGCAGTGCTAGGGGCCCCGGGGATGAGCAGTTCTTC,CSARGPGDEQFF
TRBD2,TRBJ2-3,.,TRBV7-2,TGTGCCAGCAACTCGGGACTAGCGGGGGGCACAGATACGCAGTATTTT,CASNSGLAGGTDTQYF
.,TRBJ1-5,.,TRBV4-1,TGCGCCAGCAGCCAGGCTTATGGGGGGAAGCCCCAGCATTTT,CASSQAYGGKPQHF
TRBD2,TRBJ2-1,few,TRBV7-2,TGTGCCAGCAGCTTTTGGAGACTAGCGGGTTACAATGAGCAGTTCTTC,CASSFWRLAGYNEQFF